The clone carrying this T cell receptor beta chain was found a few times. Its target is not known. At one of its ends the junction is not consistent with the germline gene, which may arise from a read error. Germline-derived CDR1 and CDR2 are MGHRA and YSYEKL. The CDR3 spans 15 residues. The sample belongs to a study of tumor-infiltrating lymphocytes in primary liver carcinoma. At the level of the study: Samples returned roughly 3.5 to 8 million productive TCRbeta reads, a yield that was similar across tissue types.

Unsorted bulk tissue, about 18-32 mg of it, served as the source for co-extraction of RNA and DNA. The investigators made TCR beta cDNA from roughly 0.55 ug total RNA, using a constant-region primer. Amplification in three nested multiplex PCR rounds with slightly modified ARM-PCR gave rise to TCR beta libraries. The opening two PCR rounds, nine to eleven cycles each, paired TRBV1-TRBV30 forward primers with a C-beta reverse primer. Using its own MiXCR run on the multiplex PCR reads, TCRdb lists one record per CDR3 protein. The repertoire has about 54,000 distinct CDR3 sequences, about three quarters of them found once; the top ten carry 25%. Regarding the study as a whole: Only about 8-25% of top clones occurred in every one of the five tumor regions.

The chain joins TRBV4-1 to TRBJ2-1; possible D gene TRBD1, 7 bases. The clonotype comes from a middle-aged man with primary liver carcinoma and hepatitis B virus infection. Sequenced sample: liver tumor tissue from sampling region 2. Sample subset: tumor region T2, inferior pole. CDR3 nucleotide sequence: TGCGCCAGCAGCCAAGTTTCTAGCAGCCCAGGGGGGCAGCTCTTC. It specifies CASSQVSSSPGGQLF.